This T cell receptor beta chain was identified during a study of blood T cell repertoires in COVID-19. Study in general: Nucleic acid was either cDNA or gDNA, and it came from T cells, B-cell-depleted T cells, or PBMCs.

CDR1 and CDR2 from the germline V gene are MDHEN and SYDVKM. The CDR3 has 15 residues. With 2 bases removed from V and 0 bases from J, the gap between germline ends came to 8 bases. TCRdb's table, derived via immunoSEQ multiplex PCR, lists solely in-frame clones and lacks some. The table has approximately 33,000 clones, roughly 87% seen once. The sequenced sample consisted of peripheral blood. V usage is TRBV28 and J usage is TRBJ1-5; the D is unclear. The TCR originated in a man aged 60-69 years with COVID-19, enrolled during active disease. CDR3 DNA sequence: TGTGCCAGCAGTTTACTACAGATTAGCAATCAGCCCCAGCATTTT. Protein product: CASSLLQISNQPQHF. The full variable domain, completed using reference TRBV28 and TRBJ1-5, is DVKVTQSSRYLVKRTGEKVFLECVQDMDHENMFWYRQDPGLGLRLIYFSYDVKMKEKGDIPEGYSVSREKKERFSLILESASTNQTSMYLCASSLLQISNQPQHFGDGTRLSIL.